This T cell receptor beta chain was retrieved from a study of blood T cells in healthy people across ages. Primers used in a second PCR of about 6 to 11 cycles were a sample-barcoded 5' primer and a J-beta primer mix. One entry per CDR3 protein, called by TCRdb with MiXCR from the 5' RACE reads. This sample has almost 550,000 distinct CDR3 sequences, with 20% to 30% found just once. This clonotype was counted ten times or more. Extraction of total RNA produced a minimum of 5.5 micrograms from each sample. The same data also went into a second study, on T cells of mothers and their children.

The sample consisted of blood. The sequence derives from a boy aged 5-17 years in good health.

CDR3 loop: CASSPRILAGEKLFF. Here the CDR3 DNA reads TGTGCCAGCAGCCCCCGGATTTTAGCAGGGGAAAAACTGTTTTTT. The chain has TRBV3-1 and TRBJ1-4, with D possibly TRBD1 on 5 matching bases. Trimming removed 4 bases at V and 8 bases at J, with 17 bases between. Germline loops: CDR1 LGHDT, CDR2 YNNKEL (reference sequence). CDR3 length: 15 amino acids.